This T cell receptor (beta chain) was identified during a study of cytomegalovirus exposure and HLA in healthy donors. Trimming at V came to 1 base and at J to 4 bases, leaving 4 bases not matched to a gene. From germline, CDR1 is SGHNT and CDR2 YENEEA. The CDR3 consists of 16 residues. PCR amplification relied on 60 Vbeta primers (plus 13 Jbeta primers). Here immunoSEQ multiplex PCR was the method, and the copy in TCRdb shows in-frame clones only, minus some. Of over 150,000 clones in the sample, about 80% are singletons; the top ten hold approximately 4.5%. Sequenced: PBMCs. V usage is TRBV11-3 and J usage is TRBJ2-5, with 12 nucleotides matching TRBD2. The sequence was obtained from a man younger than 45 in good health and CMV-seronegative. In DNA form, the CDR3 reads TGTGCCAGCAGCTTAGGGGCTAGCGGGGGGGGAGAGACCCAGTACTTC. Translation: CASSLGASGGGETQYF.